A selection of T cell receptor beta chains follows, all from one sample in a study of T cell changes during pregnancy in multiple sclerosis. Repertoires were generated with immunoSEQ multiplex PCR, while TCRdb's copy carries only in-frame clones and drops some. The sample has tens of thousands of clones, almost 95% seen once. This material consisted of CD8+ T cells from peripheral blood mononuclear cells, taken in the first trimester of pregnancy. Receptors originate from a female donor with multiple sclerosis, enrolled in a pregnancy study. Both conserved end residues are part of each CDR3. A D gene is named only where the DNA matches it firmly. Clone size is not always given. Where it is, it says once, few, many or a class for expanded clones.

D	V	J	size	CDR3	DNA
-	TRBV7-8	TRBJ2-7	-	CASERTGYEQYF	TGTGCCAGCGAACGAACGGGCTACGAGCAGTACTTC
TRBD1	TRBV6-6	TRBJ1-4	-	CASSYSGDREFF	TGTGCCAGCAGTTACTCGGGGGACAGGGAGTTTTTT
TRBD2	TRBV28	TRBJ2-7	-	CASSPPGLGPYEQYF	TGTGCCAGCAGTCCACCGGGACTAGGCCCCTACGAGCAGTACTTC
TRBD1	TRBV19	TRBJ2-6	-	CASSIFAGTGIPVGANVLTF	TGTGCCAGTAGTATTTTCGCCGGGACAGGGATCCCAGTTGGGGCCAACGTCCTGACTTTC
TRBD2	TRBV4-1	TRBJ2-3	-	CASSQALSGFADTQYF	TGCGCCAGCAGCCAAGCTCTTAGCGGGTTCGCAGATACGCAGTATTTT
-	TRBV4-1	TRBJ1-1	-	CASSQDSGSVTEAFF	TGCGCCAGCAGCCAAGATTCAGGGTCGGTCACTGAAGCTTTCTTT
-	TRBV7-8	TRBJ1-5	-	CASSLGGGQQAQHF	TGTGCCAGCAGCTTAGGGGGCGGACAGCAGGCCCAGCATTTT
-	TRBV5-1	TRBJ2-7	-	CASSLDSGEQYF	TGCGCCAGCAGCCTGGACAGCGGCGAGCAGTACTTC
-	TRBV19	TRBJ1-5	-	CASSIDGGVYSNQPQHF	TGTGCCAGTAGTATAGATGGGGGCGTGTATAGCAATCAGCCCCAGCATTTT
-	TRBV7-9	TRBJ2-7	-	CASSAGLWEQYF	TGTGCCAGCAGCGCTGGCCTTTGGGAGCAGTACTTC
TRBD1	TRBV4-2	TRBJ2-7	-	CASSQESTGTGDPYEQYF	TGTGCCAGCAGCCAAGAGAGTACCGGGACAGGGGACCCCTACGAGCAGTACTTC
TRBD1	TRBV4-1	TRBJ2-1	-	CASSQWTGDINEQFF	TGCGCCAGCAGCCAGTGGACAGGGGATATCAATGAGCAGTTCTTC
-	TRBV4-3	TRBJ1-1	-	CASSQVQTVGAEAFF	TGCGCCAGCAGCCAAGTTCAGACCGTGGGAGCTGAAGCTTTCTTT
TRBD1	TRBV6-1	TRBJ1-2	-	CASSEAGQTNYGYTF	TGTGCCAGCAGTGAAGCGGGACAGACTAACTATGGCTACACCTTC
TRBD1	TRBV6-5	TRBJ2-3	-	CASSYTQGTDTQYF	TGTGCCAGCAGTTACACACAGGGGACAGATACGCAGTATTTT
TRBD1	TRBV4-1	TRBJ2-1	-	CASSQGRTGYNEQFF	TGCGCCAGCAGCCAAGGGCGGACAGGGTACAATGAGCAGTTCTTC
-	TRBV2	TRBJ1-5	-	CASSASQTDSNQPQHF	TGTGCCAGCAGCGCCTCCCAGACAGATAGCAATCAGCCCCAGCATTTT
-	TRBV9	TRBJ2-2	-	CASSPYSGKANTGELFF	TGTGCCAGCAGCCCCTACAGCGGCAAGGCTAACACCGGGGAGCTGTTTTTT
-	TRBV7-7	TRBJ2-1	-	CASSLTGGSYNEQFF	TGTGCCAGCAGCCTTACAGGCGGCTCCTACAATGAGCAGTTCTTC
TRBD2	TRBV9	TRBJ2-1	-	CASSGSPGTSIRAEQFF	TGTGCCAGCAGCGGAAGCCCCGGGACTAGCATTCGGGCTGAGCAGTTCTTC
TRBD1	TRBV4-1	TRBJ1-1	-	CASSQEVGQGADTEAFF	TGCGCCAGCAGCCAAGAAGTAGGACAGGGGGCGGACACTGAAGCTTTCTTT
-	TRBV28	TRBJ2-5	-	CASSFLQGKLARKETQYF	TGTGCCAGCAGTTTTCTCCAGGGCAAATTAGCCAGGAAAGAGACCCAGTACTTC
-	TRBV6-6	TRBJ2-2	-	CASRARDNTGELFF	TGTGCCAGCAGGGCTAGAGACAACACCGGGGAGCTGTTTTTT
-	TRBV11-2	TRBJ2-7	-	CASSLFLGGEDEQYF	TGTGCCAGCAGCTTATTTTTGGGGGGAGAGGACGAGCAGTACTTC
-	TRBV11-2	TRBJ2-2	-	CASSLGRQINTGELFF	TGTGCCAGCAGCTTAGGCCGACAGATTAACACCGGGGAGCTGTTTTTT
TRBD1	TRBV6-1	TRBJ2-7	-	CASNQDRDYEQYF	TGTGCCAGCAATCAGGACAGGGACTACGAGCAGTACTTC
TRBD2	TRBV7-8	TRBJ2-1	-	CASSLGTSGSYNEQFF	TGTGCCAGCAGCTTAGGGACTAGCGGGAGCTACAATGAGCAGTTCTTC
TRBD2	TRBV4-1	TRBJ2-5	-	CASSQVLAGGKQETQYF	TGCGCCAGCAGCCAAGTACTAGCGGGGGGGAAACAAGAGACCCAGTACTTC
-	TRBV10-3	TRBJ1-5	-	CAISESQGNGNQPQHF	TGTGCCATCAGTGAGTCTCAGGGTAATGGCAATCAGCCCCAGCATTTT
TRBD2	TRBV9	TRBJ2-3	-	CASSASGNTDTQYF	TGTGCCAGCAGCGCTAGCGGGAACACAGATACGCAGTATTTT
-	TRBV4-3	TRBJ2-3	-	CASSQDRTSTDTQYF	TGCGCCAGCAGCCAAGATCGCACTAGCACAGATACGCAGTATTTT
-	TRBV7-3	TRBJ1-5	-	CASSPDPTVYGNQPQHF	TGTGCCAGCAGCCCAGACCCGACAGTATATGGTAATCAGCCCCAGCATTTT
TRBD1	TRBV15	TRBJ1-1	-	CATSRGRGRGTEAFF	TGTGCCACCAGCAGAGGCAGGGGGCGTGGCACTGAAGCTTTCTTT
-	TRBV11-2	TRBJ2-7	-	CASSLFTGYEQYF	TGTGCCAGCAGCTTATTCACAGGCTACGAGCAGTACTTC
TRBD2	TRBV9	TRBJ2-3	-	CASSVTSGTADTQYF	TGTGCCAGCAGCGTAACTAGCGGGACCGCAGATACGCAGTATTTT
-	TRBV14	TRBJ1-1	few	CASSQVVGGEEAFF	TGTGCCAGCAGCCAAGTAGTCGGGGGAGAAGAAGCTTTCTTT
TRBD1	TRBV27	TRBJ2-1	-	CASSSSGDRYNEQFF	TGTGCCAGCAGTTCTTCAGGGGACAGATACAATGAGCAGTTCTTC
TRBD1	TRBV28	TRBJ1-5	few	CASRSDRGVQGNQPQHF	TGTGCCAGCAGATCAGACAGGGGCGTCCAGGGCAATCAGCCCCAGCATTTT
TRBD1	TRBV6-1	TRBJ1-4	few	CASSPTGPEKLFF	TGTGCCAGCAGTCCGACAGGGCCTGAAAAACTGTTTTTT
-	TRBV5-5	TRBJ2-1	-	CASSLAGGGIFNEQFF	TGTGCCAGCAGCTTGGCGGGGGGCGGCATTTTTAATGAGCAGTTCTTC
-	TRBV5-1	TRBJ2-2	once	CASSPGFPPNTGELFF	TGCGCCAGCAGCCCAGGGTTTCCCCCGAACACCGGGGAGCTGTTTTTT
TRBD2	TRBV4-2	TRBJ2-7	-	CASSQVSGSYEQYF	TGTGCCAGCAGCCAAGTAAGCGGGAGCTACGAGCAGTACTTC
TRBD2	TRBV25-1	TRBJ2-7	-	CASSELFTGGSSYEQYF	TGTGCCAGCAGTGAATTGTTTACGGGGGGGAGCTCCTACGAGCAGTACTTC
TRBD1	TRBV9	TRBJ1-2	-	CASSVWGRGGGGYTF	TGTGCCAGCAGCGTATGGGGACGAGGGGGCGGTGGCTACACCTTC
-	TRBV19	TRBJ1-2	-	CASSMAGGDKNYYGYTF	TGTGCCAGTAGTATGGCTGGGGGGGATAAAAACTACTATGGCTACACCTTC
-	TRBV9	TRBJ1-2	-	CASGQGSGYTF	TGTGCCAGCGGGCAGGGGAGTGGCTACACCTTC
-	TRBV13	TRBJ1-1	-	CASSRRTGRNTEAFF	TGTGCCAGCAGCAGAAGAACAGGGCGAAACACTGAAGCTTTCTTT
TRBD2	TRBV7-6	TRBJ2-1	once	CASSSGGDFLSEQFF	TGTGCCAGCAGCTCGGGGGGGGACTTCCTAAGTGAGCAGTTCTTC
-	TRBV27	TRBJ1-1	-	CASSRGWQNTEAFF	TGTGCCAGCAGCCGGGGGTGGCAGAACACTGAAGCTTTCTTT
-	TRBV29-1	TRBJ1-2	-	CSVAGEGYGYTF	TGCAGCGTTGCAGGGGAAGGCTATGGCTACACCTTC